The sequence of this T cell receptor beta chain was determined in a study of OX40 agonist ivuxolimab in advanced cancers. Context from the whole study: Ivuxolimab was an agonistic, fully human IgG2 monoclonal antibody directed against OX40 (CD134), a costimulatory receptor. Intravenous ivuxolimab was administered to patients every 2 weeks at six dose levels: 0.01, 0.1, 0.3, 1.5, 3 and 10 mg/kg. Of the 52 patients in dose escalation, about 20 had hepatocellular carcinoma, some 15 had melanoma, 9 had renal cell carcinoma and 9 had head and neck cancer. In the dose-escalation cohort, 70% to 85% of patients were male, and the mean age was approximately 64 years, with a range of roughly 20 to 80. Patients were allowed to have had prior anti-PD-1, anti-PD-L1 or anti-CTLA-4 therapy, and 40% of the dose-escalation patients had previously received checkpoint inhibitors. Partial responses occurred in three dose-escalation patients: two with cutaneous melanoma and one with hepatocellular carcinoma. The purpose of peripheral TCRbeta sequencing was to test whether ivuxolimab changed TCR sequence diversity and led to clonal T-cell expansion. The paper covers the monotherapy dose-escalation part of the phase I ivuxolimab trial, which included N of about 50 patients. The research as a whole found: Low levels of normalized T-cell clonal expansion were also seen in some nonresponding patients. At doses of 0.1 to 3.0 mg/kg, clonal expansion of both CD4+ and CD8+ blood T cells was observed from baseline to week 6. In partial responders in the 0.1-3.0 mg/kg groups, normalized peripheral clonal expansion was found to be among the lowest, especially among CD8+ T cells. After ivuxolimab, expanded clones were on average more numerous among CD8+ T cells than among CD4+ T cells. Which antigens the clonally expanded peripheral T cells were specific for was not determined.

About this clone: What antigen it recognizes has not been identified. The sample holds no much larger clone one base away, and base qualities are not on file.

The trial excluded patients who had a history of autoimmune disease or who were on systemic immunosuppression. In every dose cohort, peripheral blood was drawn for TCR sequencing at baseline, cycle 4 day 1, and cycle 7 day 1. Samples were obtained from an open-label, multicenter, first-in-human phase I dose-escalation trial of ivuxolimab. The trial enrolled adults with locally advanced or metastatic head and neck squamous cell, hepatocellular, melanoma or renal cell carcinoma. Before TCR sequencing, CD4+ and CD8+ T cells were separately sorted from peripheral blood. Genomic DNA was extracted from sorted cells for sequencing of the TCRbeta CDR3 region. The immunoSEQ Assay was used to sequence the TCRbeta CDR3 regions. The immuneACCESS repertoire file appears here via TCRdb, limited to in-frame rearrangements. These files lack a portion of the clones; in checked studies, under half of the deficit traces to unresolved V genes, and the cause of the others is not known. For this sample there are 55,000 to 75,000 clones; about four fifths appear just once. Around 1% of the sample lies in the top ten.

The germline V gene supplies CDR1 SGDLS and CDR2 YYNGEE. At the junction V is shortened by 2 bases and J by 2 bases; bases outside the gene matches: 5. The CDR3 spans 16 residues, from the cysteine through the phenylalanine. Kept here is only the CDR3 DNA, which spans 48 bases and is read in frame from base 1. Recombination connected TRBV9 to TRBJ1-2, with 11 bases aligning to TRBD1. This sequence originates from an adult with an advanced solid tumor such as melanoma, head and neck, liver or kidney cancer. Sequences were derived from CD4+ or CD8+ T cells sorted from blood, sampled in a trial of the OX40 agonist ivuxolimab. The nucleotide sequence reads as follows: TGTGCCAGCAGCGTGGGACAGGGGGTCTTCAACTATGGCTACACCTTC. This yields the protein CASSVGQGVFNYGYTF. This CDR3, with the reference TRBV9 and TRBJ1-2 proteins standing in past its ends, gives the full variable domain DSGVTQTPKHLITATGQRVTLRCSPRSGDLSVYWYQQSLDQGLQFLIQYYNGEERAKGNILERFSAQQFPDLHSELNLSSLELGDSALYFCASSVGQGVFNYGYTFGSGTRLTVV.